The sequence of this TCR beta chain was determined in a study of shared clonotypes between healthy human individuals. Germline-derived CDR1 and CDR2 are MGHDK and SYGVNS. Trimming took 4 bases from V and 0 from J, leaving 9 bases between them. This CDR3 contains 14 residues. The input for sorted-subset replicate PCRs was approximately 210 ng DNA, 30,000 or so T cell genomes. TCRdb's copy holds only in-frame clones and misses some; the assay was immunoSEQ multiplex PCR. The sample comprises about 2 million clones, about 95% of which are singletons, and under 1.5% rests with the top ten. It was CD45RO-negative cells, positively selected for CCR7, that made up naive CD8 cells, with terminally differentiated effector memory CD45RA+ cells excluded.

The rearrangement uses TRBV25-1 and TRBJ1-2; no firm D call. The sequenced sample was naive CD8+ T cells sorted from blood. The sequence derives from a man between 18 and 29 years old in good health. The CDR3 DNA is TGTGCCAGCAGTGTCGGGGAAACTAACTATGGCTACACCTTC. Protein: CASSVGETNYGYTF.